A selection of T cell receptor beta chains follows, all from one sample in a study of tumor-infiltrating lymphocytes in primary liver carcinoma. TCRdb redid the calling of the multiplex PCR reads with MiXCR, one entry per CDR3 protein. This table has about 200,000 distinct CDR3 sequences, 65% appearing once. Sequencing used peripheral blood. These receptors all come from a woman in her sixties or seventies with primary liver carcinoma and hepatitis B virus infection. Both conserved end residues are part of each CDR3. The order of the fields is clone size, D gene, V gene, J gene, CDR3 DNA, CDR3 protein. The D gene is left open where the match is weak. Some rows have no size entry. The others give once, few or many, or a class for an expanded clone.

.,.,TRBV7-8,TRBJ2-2,TGTGCCAGCAGCCCCAAGGGCAGGGCGCGGATCTCCGGGGAGCTGTTTTTT,CASSPKGRARISGELFF
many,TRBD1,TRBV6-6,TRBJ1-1,TGTGCCAGCAACCCGACAGGGGGGGGGCACACTGAAGCTTTCTTT,CASNPTGGGHTEAFF
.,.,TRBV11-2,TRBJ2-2,TGTGCCAGCAGCCATACACAGGGATCGAACATCGGGGGGCTGTTTTTT,CASSHTQGSNIGGLFF
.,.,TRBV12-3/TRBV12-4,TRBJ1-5,TGTGCCAGCAGTGTGGACGGGGGACAGCCCCAGCATTTT,CASSVDGGQPQHF
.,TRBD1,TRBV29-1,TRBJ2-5,TGCAACGTTGTGACAGGGGGTCTGTTTGAGACCCAGCACTTC,CNVVTGGLFETQHF
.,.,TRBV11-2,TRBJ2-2,TGTGTCAGCAGCTTAGTTCTGTCCGGGGAACTGTTTTTT,CVSSLVLSGELFF
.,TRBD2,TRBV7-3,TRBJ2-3,TGTGCCAGTAGCGCCCGCCCCTCCTCTGCGGGAGGATCGGGCCTGTATTTT,CASSARPSSAGGSGLYF
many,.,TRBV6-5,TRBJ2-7,TGTGCCAGCAGTCCCGGGACTTTGAGGGAGCAGTACTTC,CASSPGTLREQYF
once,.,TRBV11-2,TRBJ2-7,TGTGCCGGCGACCCACTGACAGCACTAAACTCCTACGAGCAGTACTTC,CAGDPLTALNSYEQYF
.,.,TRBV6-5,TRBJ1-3,TGTGCCAGCAGTTTAGATCTGCTTGGAGGGCCGAGGGGAAACACCATATATTTT,CASSLDLLGGPRGNTIYF
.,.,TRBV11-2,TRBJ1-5,TGCGCCAGCAGCTTAGCTCCCAATCAGCCCCAGCATTTT,CASSLAPNQPQHF
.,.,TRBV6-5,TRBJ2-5,TGTGCCAACGGTTTAACTATTTCCTGGGAGACCCAGTACTTC,CANGLTISWETQYF
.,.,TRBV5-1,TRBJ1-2,TGCGCCACCAGGGAAGACAGGAGGAAGCTTCCTAACTATGGCTACACCTTC,CATREDRRKLPNYGYTF
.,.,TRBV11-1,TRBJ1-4,TGTGCCAGCAGCGCGACCGTACAGAGAAATAATGAAAAACCGTTTTTT,CASSATVQRNNEKPFF
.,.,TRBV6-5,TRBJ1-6,TGTGCCAGCAGTTACAAGTACCCTACTGCATCCCTCCACTTT,CASSYKYPTASLHF
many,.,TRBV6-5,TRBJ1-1,TGTGCCAGCGCCAGGGACGGGAACACTGAAGCTTTCTTT,CASARDGNTEAFF
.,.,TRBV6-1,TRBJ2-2,TGTGTCAGCAGCATATTGATAGGGGAGGACACCGGGGAGCTGTTTTTT,CVSSILIGEDTGELFF
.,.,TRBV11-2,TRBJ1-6,TGTGCCGGCTCCACACTCAGGGACCGGTCACCCCTCCACTTT,CAGSTLRDRSPLHF
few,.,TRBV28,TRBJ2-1,TGTGCCAGCACCCCGGACCGGTACAATGAGCAGTTCTTC,CASTPDRYNEQFF
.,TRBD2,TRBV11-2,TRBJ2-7,TGTGCTAACAGCTTATTAAGGGCTAGCGGGATCCACGAGCAGTACTTC,CANSLLRASGIHEQYF
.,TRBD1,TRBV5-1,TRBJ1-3,TGCGCCAGCAGTCACCTGGGGGACAGCCGAAACACCATATATTTT,CASSHLGDSRNTIYF
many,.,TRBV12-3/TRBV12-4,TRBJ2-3,TGTGCCAGCAGTCCAGCCGGTGGGCGGGGAGATACGCAGTATTTT,CASSPAGGRGDTQYF
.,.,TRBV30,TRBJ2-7,TGTGCCTGGAGTGAAGGGGCGATCTACGAGCAGTACTTC,CAWSEGAIYEQYF
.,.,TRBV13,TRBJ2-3,TGTGCCAGCAACTTCGGGTTCGGCACAGATACGCAGTATTTT,CASNFGFGTDTQYF
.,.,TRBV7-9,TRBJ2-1,TGTGCCAGCAGCTTATCCCCCCTTCTTAGCTCCTACAATGAGCAGTTCTTC,CASSLSPLLSSYNEQFF
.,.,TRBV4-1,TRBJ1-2,TGCGCCAGCAGCCAAGACAGGAGGGTCTACACATTC,CASSQDRRVYTF
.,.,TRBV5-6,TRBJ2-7,TGTGCCAGCAGGCGGCTGAGGGCCAGTGATTCCTACGAGCAGTACTTC,CASRRLRASDSYEQYF
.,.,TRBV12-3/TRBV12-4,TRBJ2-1,TGTACCAGCAGTACCTCAGGTGGCTGGTACAATGAGCAGTTCTTC,CTSSTSGGWYNEQFF
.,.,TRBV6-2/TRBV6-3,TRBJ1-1,TGTGCCAGCAGTTACTTCATGAACACTGAACCTTTCTTT,CASSYFMNTEPFF
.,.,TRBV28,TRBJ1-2,TGTGCCAGCAGTTCTAGCCTAGTTAATGGCTACACCTTC,CASSSSLVNGYTF
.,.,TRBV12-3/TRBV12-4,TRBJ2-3,TGTGCCAGCAGTTTCACAGATCGGGAGAGGAGCACAGATACGCAGTATTTT,CASSFTDRERSTDTQYF
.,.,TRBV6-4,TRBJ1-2,TGTGCCAGCAGTGTTGACAGAACCTCTAGAGGCTACACCTTC,CASSVDRTSRGYTF
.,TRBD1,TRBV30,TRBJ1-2,TGTGTCTGGAAACCCAGACAGCACAGGGGCGATGGCTACACCTTC,CVWKPRQHRGDGYTF
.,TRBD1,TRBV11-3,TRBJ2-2,TGTGCCAGCGGCCCACGGACAGGGGGTTCCGGGGAACTGTTTTTT,CASGPRTGGSGELFF
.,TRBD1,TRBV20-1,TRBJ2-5,TGCAGTGCTAGAGCCGACAGGGCCCTATTGAAACAAGAGACCCAGTACTTC,CSARADRALLKQETQYF
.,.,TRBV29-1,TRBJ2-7,.,CSVGRGTCYEEYF
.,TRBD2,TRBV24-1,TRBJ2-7,TGTGCTACCGGGACTAACGGGAGTCTAGACGAGCAGTACTTC,CATGTNGSLDEQYF
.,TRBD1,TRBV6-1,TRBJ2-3,TGTGCCAGCAGTATGGAGGGACAGGGCACAGATACGCAGTATTTT,CASSMEGQGTDTQYF
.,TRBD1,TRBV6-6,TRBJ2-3,TGTGCTAGCAGTACCTGGACAGGGAGGAGTGGCAGAGATACGCAGTATTTT,CASSTWTGRSGRDTQYF
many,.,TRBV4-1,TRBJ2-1,TGCGCCAGCAGCCAAGAACGGGCATACAATGAGCAGTTCTTC,CASSQERAYNEQFF
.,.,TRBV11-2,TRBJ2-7,TGTGCCAGCATCTTAGAGTTCGGGGGCGAACGGTACTTC,CASILEFGGERYF
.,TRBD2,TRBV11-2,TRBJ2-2,TGTGCCAGCAGCTTAGTGCCCCCCACTCCGGAAGAGGGGTTGTTGTTGGAAAGCGGGGGGCTGTTTTTT,CASSLVPPTPEEGLLLESGGLFF
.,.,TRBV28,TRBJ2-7,TGTGCCAGCAGTTTAGTGCGGGGGCTAGCGGCCTACGAGCAGTACTTC,CASSLVRGLAAYEQYF
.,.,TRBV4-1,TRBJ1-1,TGTGTCAGCAGCCAAAGCCCGGGAGTATACACTGAAGCTTTCTTT,CVSSQSPGVYTEAFF
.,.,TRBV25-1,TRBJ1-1,TGTGCCAGCACGATGATGGGGGGAACCACTGAAGCTTTCTTT,CASTMMGGTTEAFF
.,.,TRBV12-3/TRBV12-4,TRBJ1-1,TGTACCAGCAGTTTAGGGAGGGTGAACACTGAAGCTTTCTTT,CTSSLGRVNTEAFF
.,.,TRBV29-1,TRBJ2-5,TGCAGCGTTGGGGGGCGCGTTAAAGATACCCAGTACTTC,CSVGGRVKDTQYF
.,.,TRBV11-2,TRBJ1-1,TGTGCTAGCAGCTTAGCACCGGGAAAGAACACTGAAGCTTTCTTT,CASSLAPGKNTEAFF
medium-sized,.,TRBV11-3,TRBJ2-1,TGTGCCAGCAGCTTAGATTTCGGCCTAGGTGTTTACAATGAGCAGTTCTTC,CASSLDFGLGVYNEQFF
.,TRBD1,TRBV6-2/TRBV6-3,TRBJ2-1,TGTGCCAGCAGTTACCTTATAGGGGACAGAGGTCACAATAAGCAGTTCTTC,CASSYLIGDRGHNKQFF
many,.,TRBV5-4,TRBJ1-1,TGTGCCAGCAGCTTGAGAGGGGGCACTGAAGCTTTCTTT,CASSLRGGTEAFF